Below are 19 T cell receptor beta chains sequenced from a single sample in a study of Graves' ophthalmopathy and Graves' hyperthyroidism. RNA transcripts were the source from which TCR beta CDR3 regions were amplified. An opening RT-PCR round employed HTBI primers and preceded a second-round multiplex PCR. TCRdb re-called the multiplex PCR reads through MiXCR, storing one row per CDR3 protein. Found here are more than 300,000 distinct CDR3 sequences, over 15% of them singletons; the top ten hold roughly 7%. The sequencing input was peripheral blood. The receptors shown here come from a young woman with stable Graves' hyperthyroidism.

In DNA form, the CDR3 reads TGTGCCAGCAGTCAACGACAGGGAGGCTATGGCTACACCTTC. Protein sequence: CASSQRQGGYGYTF. J is TRBJ1-2 and V is TRBV12-3 or TRBV12-4, with 7 bases aligning to TRBD1. The CDR3 spans 14 residues. Germline trimming cut 5 bases from V and 4 bases from J; bases unmatched to any gene: 7.

This clonotype was seen many times. The chain joins TRBV28 to TRBJ1-2, with D possibly TRBD1 on 6 matching bases. Germline V lookup: CDR1 MDHEN, CDR2 SYDVKM. The CDR3 is 13 residues long. Trimming removed 8 bases from V and 2 bases from J, with 12 bases in between. The CDR3 nucleotides are TGTGCCAGCGATAAGCAGGGGAACTATGGCTACACCTTC. Translated: CASDKQGNYGYTF.

This clonotype has at least ten counts. This chain links TRBV12-3 or TRBV12-4 with TRBJ1-2, with TRBD1 matching 7 bases. The V segment lost 3 bases and the J segment 1 base; nucleotides outside the gene matches: 17. This CDR3 region has 19 residues. CDR3 sequence (DNA): TGTGCCAGCAGTTTTCGCGCGTTAGGGGGACAGACGATTAACTATGGCTACACCTTC. The encoded protein is CASSFRALGGQTINYGYTF.

The genes are TRBV11-2 and TRBJ2-2; D is unresolved. The CDR3 consists of 14 residues. Germline-derived CDR1 and CDR2 are SGHAT and FQNNGV. V lost 1 base to trimming and J lost 4 bases, with 7 bases between them. The CDR3 sequence is CASSLVESTGELFF. For the CDR3, the DNA is TGTGCCAGCAGCTTAGTAGAGAGCACCGGGGAGCTGTTTTTT. Together with reference TRBV11-2 and TRBJ2-2, the CDR3 gives the full variable domain: EAGVAQSPRYKIIEKRQSVAFWCNPISGHATLYWYQQILGQGPKLLIQFQNNGVVDDSQLPKDRFSAERLKGVDSTLKIQPAKLEDSAVYLCASSLVESTGELFFGEGSRLTVL.

This clonotype was recorded at least ten times. This sequence joins TRBV7-8 and TRBJ2-7; D is possibly TRBD1 (5 bases). The CDR3 loop spans 14 amino acids. The germline CDR1 and CDR2 sequences are SGHVS and FQNEAQ. Trimming stripped 2 bases from V and 7 bases from J, with 15 bases between. CDR3 DNA: TGTGCCAGCAGCTTAAGTAATGCAGGGCAAGAGCAGTACTTC. Its protein product is CASSLSNAGQEQYF. Looking up the rest from reference TRBV7-8 and TRBJ2-7 gives the full variable domain: GAGVSQSPRYKVAKRGQDVALRCDPISGHVSLFWYQQALGQGPEFLTYFQNEAQLDKSGLPSDRFFAERPEGSVSTLKIQRTQQEDSAVYLCASSLSNAGQEQYFGPGTRLTVT.

This clonotype was found many times. The chain combines TRBV11-3 with TRBJ2-6; 9 positions agree with TRBD2. V was pared by 1 base and J by 0 bases, with 10 bases of the junction left unmatched. Germline CDR1 reads SGHNT; CDR2 reads YENEEA. The CDR3 is 20 residues long. The CDR3 reads CASSLVVLAGGSSGANVLTF. The CDR3 nucleotides read TGTGCCAGCAGCTTAGTGGTTTTGGCGGGGGGGAGCTCTGGGGCCAACGTCCTGACTTTC.

This clonotype was detected many times. The J gene is TRBJ2-7, the V gene TRBV7-8, with D possibly TRBD1 on 6 matching bases. CDR3 length: 16 residues. CDR1 and CDR2 from the germline V gene are SGHVS and FQNEAQ. Trimming shortened V by 5 bases and J by 0 bases, and 17 bases separated the two germline ends. The CDR3 region is CASSQTLGASSYEQYF. CDR3 bases: TGTGCCAGCAGCCAAACGCTGGGGGCCAGCTCCTACGAGCAGTACTTC.

This clonotype was seen at least ten times. With a much larger clone just one base away, this may be a read error. The chain is built from TRBV6-1 and TRBJ1-1; a weak D match, TRBD1 (6 bases). Trimming took 5 bases from V and 0 from J, leaving 16 bases between them. This CDR3 comprises 16 residues. Germline loops: CDR1 MNHNS, CDR2 SASEGT. CDR3 nucleotides: TGTGCCAGCAGTCCTCTACCCACAGGGTTGAACACTGAAGCTTTCTTT. It is translated as CASSPLPTGLNTEAFF.

This clonotype was seen many times. The chain employs TRBV12-3 or TRBV12-4 and TRBJ2-6, with D unresolved. This CDR3 has 15 amino acids. V gave up 7 bases and J gave up 0 bases, with 10 bases separating them. The CDR3 sequence is CASTHSDSGANVLTF. The CDR3 DNA is TGTGCCAGCACCCACTCCGACTCTGGGGCCAACGTCCTGACTTTC.

This clonotype has at least ten counts. The chain joins TRBV20-1 to TRBJ2-5; D perhaps matches TRBD1 (6 bases). This CDR3 region has 14 residues. V was shortened by 2 bases and J by 3 bases, with 13 bases between the two germline ends. Germline V gene sequence: CDR1 DFQATT, CDR2 SNEGSKA (reference sequence). CDR3 sequence reads: CSARPTGLKETQYF. CDR3 DNA: TGCAGTGCTAGACCCACAGGGCTCAAAGAGACCCAGTACTTC.

This clonotype was counted at least ten times. A much bigger clone sits one base away, suggesting this may be a read error. The chain couples TRBV12-3 or TRBV12-4 to TRBJ1-3; D remains ambiguous. The CDR3 runs to 15 residues. The CDR3 DNA reads TGTGCCAGCAGTTCCGGGGTCCTCTCTGGAAACATCATATATTTT. Amino acid sequence: CASSSGVLSGNIIYF.

Many counts were recorded for this clonotype. V gene TRBV7-6 combines with J gene TRBJ2-5; possible D gene TRBD2, 5 bases. The length of the CDR3 is 11 residues. V lost 5 bases to trimming and J lost 7 bases, with 8 bases between them. In germline, CDR1 is SGHVS, CDR2 FNYEAQ. CDR3 sequence: CASSGEGTQYF. The DNA of the CDR3 is TGTGCCAGCAGCGGCGAGGGGACCCAGTACTTC.

This clonotype came up many times. The chain combines TRBV6-1 with TRBJ2-2; 8 positions agree with TRBD1. Germline values: CDR1 MNHNS, CDR2 SASEGT. The V and J ends lost 6 bases and 9 bases, in that order; junction bases with no gene match: 15. The CDR3 covers 16 residues. In DNA, the CDR3 is TGTGCCAGCAGCCTTCCCGGTGGACAGGGCGTAAGGGAGCTGTTTTTT. This codes for CASSLPGGQGVRELFF.

This clonotype was recorded many times. The gene calls are TRBV19 and TRBJ1-1; D is ambiguous. Germline V gene sequence: CDR1 LNHDA, CDR2 SQIVND (reference sequence). The CDR3 sequence is 14 residues long. Trimming shortened V by 3 bases and J by 0 bases, and 8 bases separated the two germline ends. The CDR3 DNA follows: TGTGCCAGTAGTATTCCTGGGATGAACACTGAAGCTTTCTTT. It codes for CASSIPGMNTEAFF.

The chain couples TRBV6-2 or TRBV6-3 to TRBJ2-7, with D perhaps TRBD1 (6 bases). This CDR3 region has 15 residues. Germline values: CDR1 MNHEY, CDR2 SVGEGT. V was trimmed by 4 bases and J by 0 bases, leaving 13 bases between them. CDR3 in amino acids: CASSSRQAYSYEQYF. DNA for the CDR3: TGTGCCAGCAGTTCCCGACAGGCATACTCCTACGAGCAGTACTTC.

The chain couples TRBV6-2 or TRBV6-3 to TRBJ1-2, with D hard to call. This CDR3 is built from 15 residues. V was clipped by 4 bases and J by 2 bases, with 14 bases between them. Germline loops: CDR1 MNHEY, CDR2 SVGEGT. The CDR3 nucleotides are TGTGCCAGCAGTTCCCTAAACAACGCGAACTATGGCTACACCTTC. Protein sequence: CASSSLNNANYGYTF.

This clonotype was observed a handful of times. The genes are TRBV5-1 and TRBJ1-1, with 8 positions matching TRBD1. This CDR3 spans 16 amino acids. The V gene's germline CDR1 is SGHRS and CDR2 YFSETQ. V lost 3 bases and J lost 5; bases outside the gene matches: 12. The CDR3 bases are TGCGCCAGCAGCTCCGGACAGGGAATTGCGGTAACTGAAGCTTTCTTT. It specifies CASSSGQGIAVTEAFF.

The rearrangement uses TRBV12-3 or TRBV12-4 and TRBJ1-1, with unresolved D. V was cut by 7 bases and J by 3 bases, with 12 bases left in between. The CDR3 has 13 residues. In DNA, the CDR3 is TGTGCCAGCAAATCAGTCCAGGACACTGAAGCTTTCTTT. Amino acids: CASKSVQDTEAFF.

The table lists this clonotype with many counts. V usage is TRBV27 and J usage is TRBJ1-2; 9 nucleotides agree with TRBD1. CDR1 and CDR2 from the germline V gene are MNHEY and SMNVEV (reference sequence). Trimming at V came to 9 bases and at J to 5 bases, leaving 16 bases not matched to a gene. This CDR3 comprises 16 residues. CDR3 sequence reads: CASGARGTGSIYGYTF. The CDR3 DNA follows: TGTGCCAGTGGTGCGCGTGGGACAGGGTCGATTTATGGCTACACCTTC.